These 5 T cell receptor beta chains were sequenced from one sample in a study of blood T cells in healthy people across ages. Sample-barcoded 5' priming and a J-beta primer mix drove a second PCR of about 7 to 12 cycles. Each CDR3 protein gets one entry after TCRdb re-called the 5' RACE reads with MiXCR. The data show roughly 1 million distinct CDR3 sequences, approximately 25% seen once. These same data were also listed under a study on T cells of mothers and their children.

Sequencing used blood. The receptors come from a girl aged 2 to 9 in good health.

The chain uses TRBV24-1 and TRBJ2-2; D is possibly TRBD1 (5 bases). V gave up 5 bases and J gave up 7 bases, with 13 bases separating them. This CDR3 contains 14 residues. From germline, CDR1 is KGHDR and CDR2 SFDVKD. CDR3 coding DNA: TGTGCCACCAGTGCTGACAGCCGTATCGGGGAGCTGTTTTTT. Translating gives CATSADSRIGELFF.

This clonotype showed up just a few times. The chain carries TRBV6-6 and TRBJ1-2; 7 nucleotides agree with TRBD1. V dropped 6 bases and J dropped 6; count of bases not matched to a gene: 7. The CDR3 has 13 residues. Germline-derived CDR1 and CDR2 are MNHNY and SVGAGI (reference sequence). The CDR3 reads CASRVDRFDGYTF. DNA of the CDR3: TGTGCCAGCAGAGTGGACAGGTTCGATGGCTACACCTTC.

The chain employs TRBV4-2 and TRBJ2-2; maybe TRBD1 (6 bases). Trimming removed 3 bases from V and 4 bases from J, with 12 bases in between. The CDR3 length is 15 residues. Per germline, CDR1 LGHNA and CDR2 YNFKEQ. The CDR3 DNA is TGTGCCAGCAGCCAGACGGACAGTATCACCGGGGAGCTGTTTTTT. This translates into CASSQTDSITGELFF.

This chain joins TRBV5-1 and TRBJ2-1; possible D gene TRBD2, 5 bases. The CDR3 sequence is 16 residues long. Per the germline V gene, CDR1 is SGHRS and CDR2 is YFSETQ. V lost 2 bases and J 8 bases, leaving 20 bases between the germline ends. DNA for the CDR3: TGCGCCAGCAGCTTCCCGCCTAGCCCCGGGCTGGATGAGCAGTTCTTC. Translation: CASSFPPSPGLDEQFF.

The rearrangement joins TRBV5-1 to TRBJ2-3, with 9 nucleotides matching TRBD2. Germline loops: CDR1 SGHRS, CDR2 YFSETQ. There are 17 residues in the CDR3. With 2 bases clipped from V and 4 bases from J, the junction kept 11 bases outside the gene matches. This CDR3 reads CASSLVGRLAGPDTQYF. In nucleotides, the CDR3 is TGCGCCAGCAGCTTAGTGGGAAGGCTAGCGGGACCAGATACGCAGTATTTT.